This record covers a single TCR beta chain. The sample originates from a study of blood T cell repertoires in COVID-19. Across the study: The study drew acute and convalescent COVID-19 samples from the United States, Italy and Spain. From T cells, B-cell-depleted T cells, or PBMCs came the material, which was cDNA or gDNA.

The CDR3 sequence is 16 residues long. CDR1 is SGHVS and CDR2 is FQNEAQ in the germline V gene. Trimming left V 1 base short and J 1 base short, with 10 bases between. The authors' processing: Researchers report that nucleated cell counts were estimated from reference gene primer amplification. TCRdb's table, derived via immunoSEQ multiplex PCR, lists solely in-frame clones and lacks some. The D gene and trimming were derived from the DNA, and the V and J assignments and clone size from that table. The table shows around 250,000 clones, with about 85% occurring only once. The chain has TRBV7-8 and TRBJ1-4; D is undetermined. Sequencing used peripheral blood. This clonotype originated in a man aged 25 to 45 who had recovered from COVID-19. The CDR3 DNA is TGTGCCAGCAGCTTAGAAGGGAGGGTAACTAATGAAAAACTGTTTTTT. Its translation is CASSLEGRVTNEKLFF.